One and the same sample provided the 17 T cell receptor beta chains below, sequenced in a study of regulatory T cells in long-lasting Graves disease. Time point meaning: newly diagnosed GD, antithyroid drugs for less than 3 months. Scientists built the TCR library using RNA that was extracted from PBMCs. Arm-PCR of CDR3 regions with iRepertoire HTBI primers generated TCR beta libraries. TCRdb passed the multiplex PCR reads through MiXCR, listing each CDR3 protein once. This table holds roughly 440,000 distinct CDR3 sequences, approximately 16% found once. The same specimen was also included in a second study, on T cells in Graves' hyperthyroidism and ophthalmopathy.

The material sequenced was peripheral blood mononuclear cells (PBMCs), taken at new diagnosis, from a patient treated with antithyroid drugs. These receptors all stem from a woman aged 18-29 years with Graves disease.

In this sample, this clonotype turned up a few times. This chain's CDR3 is CASTDEGASSGRFPQETQYF. The CDR3, as DNA: TGTGCCAGCACTGATGAGGGGGCGTCTAGCGGGAGGTTCCCGCAAGAGACCCAGTACTTC. V and J are TRBV2 and TRBJ2-5; 11 bases fit TRBD2. V gave up 7 bases and J gave up 2 bases; unmatched junction bases: 21. Germline loops: CDR1 SNHLY, CDR2 FYNNEI. The CDR3 contains 20 residues.

This clonotype was recorded a few times. V is TRBV28 and J is TRBJ1-1, with D perhaps TRBD1 (6 bases). From germline, CDR1 is MDHEN and CDR2 SYDVKM. The CDR3 length is 14 residues. The germline V and J ends were trimmed by 6 bases and 4 bases, with 15 bases remaining between them. The CDR3 reads CASSPRRGRTEAFF. The CDR3 DNA follows: TGTGCCAGCAGCCCCCGGCGGGGGCGCACTGAAGCTTTCTTT. The full variable domain, with the rest looked up from reference TRBV28 and TRBJ1-1, is DVKVTQSSRYLVKRTGEKVFLECVQDMDHENMFWYRQDPGLGLRLIYFSYDVKMKEKGDIPEGYSVSREKKERFSLILESASTNQTSMYLCASSPRRGRTEAFFGQGTRLTVV.

This clonotype was picked up many times. The chain is built from TRBV7-2 and TRBJ2-3; 11 positions agree with TRBD2. The CDR3 consists of 16 residues. Germline CDR1 is SGHTA and CDR2 is FQGNSA. With 5 bases clipped from V and 6 bases from J, the junction kept 10 bases outside the gene matches. The CDR3 coding sequence is TGTGCCAGCAGCACCTATAGCGGGAGGGCCAGGGATACGCAGTATTTT. Translating gives CASSTYSGRARDTQYF. The whole variable domain, remainder taken from reference TRBV7-2 and TRBJ2-3, is GAGVSQSPSNKVTEKGKDVELRCDPISGHTALYWYRQSLGQGLEFLIYFQGNSAPDKSGLPSDRFSAERTGGSVSTLTIQRTQQEDSAVYLCASSTYSGRARDTQYFGPGTRLTVL.

The gene calls are TRBV5-6 and TRBJ1-2, with TRBD1 matching over 7 bases. V trimming: 3 bases; J trimming: 3 bases; junction bases outside the gene matches: 2. Germline V gene data show CDR1 as SGHDT and CDR2 as YYEEEE. The length of the CDR3 is 13 residues. CDR3 in amino acids: CASSSGQDYGYTF. Here the CDR3 DNA reads TGTGCCAGCAGCTCCGGACAGGACTATGGCTACACCTTC. The variable domain in full, with the rest retrieved from reference TRBV5-6 and TRBJ1-2, is DAGVTQSPTHLIKTRGQQVTLRCSPKSGHDTVSWYQQALGQGPQFIFQYYEEEERQRGNFPDRFSGHQFPNYSSELNVNALLLGDSALYLCASSSGQDYGYTFGSGTRLTVV.

This clonotype was seen a few times. This rearrangement joins TRBV7-3 to TRBJ2-1, with a tentative D call TRBD1 (6 bases). The length of the CDR3 is 14 residues. Germline V lookup: CDR1 SGHTA, CDR2 FQGTGA. V was trimmed by 1 base and J by 7 bases, leaving 11 bases between them. CDR3 DNA: TGTGCCAGCAGCTTAAACAGGGTCGATAATGAGCAGTTCTTC. It yields the protein CASSLNRVDNEQFF.

There are many counts of this clonotype. The chain carries TRBV11-3 and TRBJ2-4; D ambiguous. The germline gives CDR1 SGHNT, CDR2 YENEEA. V was pared by 0 bases and J by 7 bases, with 4 bases between. The length of the CDR3 is 12 residues. The CDR3 DNA reads TGTGCCAGCAGCTTAGATGGGAACATTCAGTACTTC. Amino acids: CASSLDGNIQYF.

This clonotype was counted a single time. This sequence joins TRBV5-1 and TRBJ2-1; D is perhaps TRBD2 (6 bases). V was cut by 7 bases and J by 10 bases, with 27 bases left in between. Germline assignment: CDR1 SGHRS and CDR2 YFSETQ. The CDR3 is made up of 16 amino acids. This CDR3 is CASYPGVLGDSKEQFF. Here the CDR3 DNA reads TGCGCCAGCTACCCGGGGGTACTGGGGGACTCCAAGGAGCAGTTCTTC. Variable domain in full (rest from reference TRBV5-1 and TRBJ2-1): KAGVTQTPRYLIKTRGQQVTLSCSPISGHRSVSWYQQTPGQGLQFLFEYFSETQRNKGNFPGRFSGRQFSNSRSEMNVSTLELGDSALYLCASYPGVLGDSKEQFFGPGTRLTVL.

This clonotype was seen many times. V and J are TRBV6-1 and TRBJ2-5; D may be TRBD1 (7 bases). With 5 bases removed from V and 2 bases from J, the gap between germline ends came to 15 bases. Germline-derived CDR1 and CDR2 are MNHNS and SASEGT. CDR3 length equals 15 residues. The CDR3 reads CASSPRGALQETQYF. The DNA for the CDR3 is TGTGCCAGCAGTCCCAGGGGGGCCCTGCAAGAGACCCAGTACTTC.

This clonotype appeared many times. The chain employs TRBV28 and TRBJ2-3, with TRBD2 matching over 9 bases. The junction had 9 bases not matched to a gene; V was cut back by 1 base and J by 4 bases. Germline assignment: CDR1 MDHEN and CDR2 SYDVKM. The CDR3 is 17 amino acids. For the CDR3, the DNA is TGTGCCAGCAGTTTATTGATTAGCGGGAGTGGGGCAGATACGCAGTATTTT. This sequence encodes CASSLLISGSGADTQYF.

This clonotype came up many times. The V call is TRBV6-1, the J call TRBJ1-2; D is unresolved. The CDR3 sequence is 14 residues long. V gave up 4 bases and J gave up 0 bases, with 9 bases separating them. Germline CDR1 and CDR2: MNHNS and SASEGT. The CDR3 region is CASSAGDSNYGYTF. For the CDR3, the DNA is TGTGCCAGCAGTGCTGGTGACTCTAACTATGGCTACACCTTC.

Many counts were recorded for this clonotype. This chain connects TRBV20-1 to TRBJ2-7; D unresolved. This CDR3 is 11 amino acids long. CDR1 and CDR2 from the germline V gene are DFQATT and SNEGSKA (reference sequence). Trimming pared 3 bases from V and 3 bases from J, leaving 6 bases between. In DNA form, the CDR3 reads TGCAGTGCTAGGCACAGCTACGAGCAGTACTTC. Its translation is CSARHSYEQYF.

This rearrangement joins TRBV7-2 to TRBJ2-7; D is unresolved. The end of the DNA fits TRBJ2-4 better, so the J call may be wrong. CDR1 is SGHTA and CDR2 is FQGNSA in the germline V gene. This CDR3 contains 20 residues. The CDR3 DNA reads TGTGCCAGCAGCCATGAGACAAGCCCGACTCTAAAATTAGCCAAAAACATTCAGTACTTC. It yields the protein CASSHETSPTLKLAKNIQYF.

The genes are TRBV4-3 and TRBJ2-1; TRBD2 matches 13 bases. This CDR3 is 17 amino acids long. V dropped 1 base and J dropped 10; count of bases not matched to a gene: 10. Germline V gene lookup returns CDR1 LGHNA and CDR2 YSLEER. The CDR3 DNA is TGCGCCAGCAGCCAAGGCCAGGGACTAGCGGGAATGGGGGAGCAGTTCTTC. This translates into CASSQGQGLAGMGEQFF.

The chain has TRBV20-1 and TRBJ2-5, with TRBD2 identical over 7 bases. CDR3 length equals 12 residues. The germline CDR1 and CDR2 sequences are DFQATT and SNEGSKA (reference sequence). V was clipped by 4 bases and J by 4 bases; unmatched bases: 3. The CDR3: CSAMAGAETQYF. The CDR3 bases are TGCAGTGCTATGGCGGGAGCAGAGACCCAGTACTTC.

Many counts were recorded for this clonotype. The genes are TRBV28 and TRBJ2-7, with D tentatively TRBD2 (5 bases). V was trimmed by 2 bases and J by 1 base, leaving 9 bases between them. The CDR3 sequence is 14 residues long. The V gene's germline CDR1 is MDHEN and CDR2 SYDVKM. This CDR3 is CASSLLRLSYEQYF. The CDR3 region has the DNA TGTGCCAGCAGTTTACTCAGACTATCCTACGAGCAGTACTTC.

This clonotype has ten or more counts. The chain links TRBV20-1 to TRBJ2-3, with TRBD2 identical over 10 bases. The CDR3 is 15 residues long. The germline gives CDR1 DFQATT, CDR2 SNEGSKA (reference sequence). Trimming removed 6 bases from V and 0 bases from J; junction bases left unmatched: 6. The CDR3 here is CSAILAGTSTDTQYF. In DNA, the CDR3 is TGCAGTGCGATACTAGCGGGGACTAGCACAGATACGCAGTATTTT.

This clonotype was observed many times. CDR3 DNA: TGCGCCAGCAGAGCCGGGACAGGGACCAATCAGCCCCAGCATTTT. Amino acid sequence: CASRAGTGTNQPQHF. This chain joins TRBV5-1 and TRBJ1-5, with 9 positions matching TRBD1. This CDR3 has 15 residues. Trimming took 5 bases from V and 3 from J; bases not matched to a gene: 6. Germline V gene sequence: CDR1 SGHRS, CDR2 YFSETQ. The whole variable domain, remainder taken from reference TRBV5-1 and TRBJ1-5, is KAGVTQTPRYLIKTRGQQVTLSCSPISGHRSVSWYQQTPGQGLQFLFEYFSETQRNKGNFPGRFSGRQFSNSRSEMNVSTLELGDSALYLCASRAGTGTNQPQHFGDGTRLSIL.